This T cell receptor beta chain was obtained from a study of blood T cell repertoires in COVID-19. Background on the study: Both acute and convalescent COVID-19 samples were obtained from the United States, Italy and Spain. PBMCs, B-cell-depleted T cells, or T cells were the source of the cDNA or gDNA that made up the material.

The trim removed 4 bases at V and 5 bases at J, leaving 4 bases unmatched. Germline lookup yields CDR1 LGHNA and CDR2 YNFKEQ. This CDR3 contains 15 residues. Using immunoSEQ multiplex PCR, the repertoire was profiled, and TCRdb retains in-frame clones only, with some absent. The sample yields under 200,000 clones, under 90% seen once. The cohort comprised adults aged roughly 18 to 95 years residing in 24 US areas. Participants' own reports of clinical history determined their cohort assignment. This chain connects TRBV4-2 to TRBJ2-5; 13 nucleotides line up with TRBD2. This receptor was identified in a man aged 50 to 59 who had recovered from COVID-19. Sequenced: PBMCs or T cells enriched from blood (not recorded which). As DNA, the CDR3 is TGTGCCAGCAGCCTTGGGACTAGCGGGGTGGAGACCCAGTACTTC. It specifies CASSLGTSGVETQYF.